These T cell receptor beta chains were read from a single sample in a study of cytomegalovirus exposure and HLA in healthy donors. Assay used: immunoSEQ multiplex PCR; TCRdb lists only in-frame clones, some missing. The sample shows 55,000 to 80,000 clones, more than 60% of them seen only once. Sequencing was done on a sample of PBMCs. All receptors come from a woman in her thirties or forties in good health and CMV-seropositive. CDR3s include the opening cysteine and the closing phenylalanine or tryptophan. D genes are given only for firm matches. Not all rows give a size; the values are once, few, many and, for expanded clones, a class.

J gene: TRBJ2-3
V gene: TRBV29-1
CDR3 length: 12
clone size: NA
D gene: NA
CDR3 DNA: TGCAGCGTTGAGCGGGGTGCAGATACGCAGTATTTT
CDR3 protein: CSVERGADTQYF

J gene: TRBJ2-3
V gene: TRBV5-6
CDR3 length: 16
clone size: once
D gene: NA
CDR3 DNA: TGTGCCAGCAGCTTGTACCAGGGGCGATCCACAGATACGCAGTATTTT
CDR3 protein: CASSLYQGRSTDTQYF

J gene: TRBJ1-5
V gene: TRBV2
CDR3 length: 12
clone size: NA
D gene: NA
CDR3 DNA: TGTGCCAGCAAAGGGGAAAGTCAGCCCCAGCATTTT
CDR3 protein: CASKGESQPQHF

J gene: TRBJ1-4
V gene: TRBV2
CDR3 length: 13
clone size: NA
D gene: NA
CDR3 DNA: TGTGCCAGCAGTGACAGGGAATTGGAAAAACTGTTTTTT
CDR3 protein: CASSDRELEKLFF

J gene: TRBJ2-1
V gene: TRBV11-2
CDR3 length: 15
clone size: NA
D gene: TRBD2
CDR3 DNA: TGTGCCAGCAGCTTAAGACGGGGGGTGAACAATGAGCAGTTCTTC
CDR3 protein: CASSLRRGVNNEQFF

J gene: TRBJ1-2
V gene: TRBV6-6
CDR3 length: 13
clone size: few
D gene: NA
CDR3 DNA: TGTGCCAGCAGCCTCGACAGAAGCTATGGCTACACCTTC
CDR3 protein: CASSLDRSYGYTF

J gene: TRBJ2-3
V gene: TRBV4-1
CDR3 length: 17
clone size: NA
D gene: TRBD1
CDR3 DNA: TGCGCCAGCAGCCAAGAATTTGGACAGGGAGCAACAGATACGCAGTATTTT
CDR3 protein: CASSQEFGQGATDTQYF

J gene: TRBJ1-4
V gene: TRBV27
CDR3 length: 14
clone size: few
D gene: TRBD1
CDR3 DNA: TGTGCCAGCACTTCGACAGGGGCTAATGAAAAACTGTTTTTT
CDR3 protein: CASTSTGANEKLFF

J gene: TRBJ2-5
V gene: TRBV18
CDR3 length: 13
clone size: NA
D gene: NA
CDR3 DNA: TGTGCCAGCTCACCGACTAGTACCGAGACCCAGTACTTC
CDR3 protein: CASSPTSTETQYF

J gene: TRBJ1-3
V gene: TRBV7-8
CDR3 length: 14
clone size: NA
D gene: NA
CDR3 DNA: TGTGCCAGCAGCTCAGGGATTTCAGGAAACACCATATATTTT
CDR3 protein: CASSSGISGNTIYF

J gene: TRBJ1-5
V gene: TRBV30
CDR3 length: 13
clone size: once
D gene: NA
CDR3 DNA: TGTGCCTGGAGTGAGAGTAGCAATCAGCCCCAGCATTTT
CDR3 protein: CAWSESSNQPQHF

J gene: TRBJ2-3
V gene: TRBV6-1
CDR3 length: 14
clone size: NA
D gene: TRBD2
CDR3 DNA: TGTGCCAGCCAAGTGGGACTAGTCACAGATACGCAGTATTTT
CDR3 protein: CASQVGLVTDTQYF

J gene: TRBJ2-1
V gene: TRBV7-7
CDR3 length: 16
clone size: few
D gene: TRBD2
CDR3 DNA: TGTGCCAGCAGCTTAGTTGGTAGCGGGGGGGACAATGAGCAGTTCTTC
CDR3 protein: CASSLVGSGGDNEQFF

J gene: TRBJ2-3
V gene: TRBV19
CDR3 length: 15
clone size: NA
D gene: NA
CDR3 DNA: TGTGCCAGTAGTACGGGATTCGGGGGCACAGATACGCAGTATTTT
CDR3 protein: CASSTGFGGTDTQYF

J gene: TRBJ1-2
V gene: TRBV27
CDR3 length: 11
clone size: NA
D gene: NA
CDR3 DNA: TGTGCCACCGGACAGTGGGGCGGCTACACCTTC
CDR3 protein: CATGQWGGYTF

J gene: TRBJ2-3
V gene: TRBV7-9
CDR3 length: 13
clone size: few
D gene: NA
CDR3 DNA: TGTGCCAGCAGCTTGGACAACACAGATACGCAGTATTTT
CDR3 protein: CASSLDNTDTQYF

J gene: TRBJ1-2
V gene: TRBV5-6
CDR3 length: 13
clone size: few
D gene: NA
CDR3 DNA: TGTGCCAGCAGCCGAGACAGGACGGATGGCTACACCTTC
CDR3 protein: CASSRDRTDGYTF

J gene: TRBJ1-5
V gene: TRBV5-5
CDR3 length: 15
clone size: NA
D gene: TRBD1
CDR3 DNA: TGTGCCAGCAGCTTGGGGACAGGTCGAGGTCAGCCCCAGCATTTT
CDR3 protein: CASSLGTGRGQPQHF

J gene: TRBJ2-3
V gene: TRBV27
CDR3 length: 16
clone size: NA
D gene: TRBD2
CDR3 DNA: TGTGCCAGCAGTTTACGGCCATTAGCGGGAACAGATACGCAGTATTTT
CDR3 protein: CASSLRPLAGTDTQYF

J gene: TRBJ2-7
V gene: TRBV4-1
CDR3 length: 17
clone size: NA
D gene: TRBD2
CDR3 DNA: TGCGCCAGCAGCCAAGGAGGACTAGGGCAGCGGATCTACGAGCAGTACTTC
CDR3 protein: CASSQGGLGQRIYEQYF

J gene: TRBJ1-2
V gene: TRBV6-1
CDR3 length: 16
clone size: few
D gene: TRBD1
CDR3 DNA: TGTGCCAGCAGTGTGGGAGGACAGGGCTCCCACTATGGCTACACCTTC
CDR3 protein: CASSVGGQGSHYGYTF

J gene: TRBJ1-2
V gene: TRBV13
CDR3 length: 15
clone size: NA
D gene: TRBD1
CDR3 DNA: TGTGCCAGCAGGTCCCGGGGACAGGGGGACTATGGCTACACCTTC
CDR3 protein: CASRSRGQGDYGYTF